This T cell receptor (beta chain) was identified in a study of blood T cell repertoires in COVID-19. Study context: The United States, Italy and Spain provided the acute and convalescent COVID-19 samples. Nucleic acid was either cDNA or gDNA, and it came from T cells, B-cell-depleted T cells, or PBMCs.

After removal of 4 bases from V and 7 bases from J, the junction contained 2 bases not matched to a gene. Germline CDR1 reads LGHDT; CDR2 reads YNNKEL (reference sequence). The CDR3 runs 14 residues. In the authors' methods: The authors estimated nucleated cell counts from reference gene primer amplification. Using immunoSEQ multiplex PCR, the repertoire was profiled, and TCRdb retains in-frame clones only, with some absent. V, J and clone size reflect that table, while D and trimming were determined from the DNA. The data show more than 250,000 clones, with 80% to 90% seen just once and about 1.2% held by the top ten.

This TCR derives from a woman aged 45-65 years with acute or convalescent COVID-19. The sequenced material came from peripheral blood. V usage is TRBV3-1 (or the pseudogene TRBV3-2) and J usage is TRBJ2-2, with 11 positions matching TRBD1. The CDR3 protein is CASSRTGGDGELFF. CDR3 nucleotide sequence: TGTGCCAGCAGCCGGACAGGGGGCGACGGGGAGCTGTTTTTT.